The text below deals with one T cell receptor beta chain. Its antigen is not known. The source of the sample is a study of T cell responses to AZD1222 COVID-19 vaccine. The data were produced by immunoSEQ multiplex PCR, yet TCRdb's version contains in-frame clones alone and is incomplete. The table records under 150,000 clones, 90% to 95% of them present only once. This CDR3 is built from 14 residues. Deletions cut 2 bases from V and 10 bases from J, with 15 bases between. Germline lookup yields CDR1 SGHTA and CDR2 FQGTGA. Study-wide results and caveats: Spike-specific TCR depth and breadth grew after two AZD1222 doses. Unmutated variant regions reportedly attract nearly half of all spike-specific TCRs.

The specimen was peripheral blood, collected on day 0 of AZD1222 vaccination. The V call is TRBV7-3, the J call TRBJ2-1; no reliable D call. This clonotype originated in an adult in good health. The DNA of the CDR3 is TGTGCCAGCAGCTTAGGGTATGCGAGCAGCGAGCAGTTCTTC. Its protein product is CASSLGYASSEQFF.